This T cell receptor beta chain appears in the sequencing data of a study of OX40 agonist ivuxolimab in advanced cancers. About the study: At 0.01 to 10 mg/kg, ivuxolimab was administered intravenously to patients every 2 weeks.

CDR1 is SGHKS, CDR2 YYEKEE, per germline (reference sequence). Trimming at V came to 1 base and at J to 6 bases, leaving 4 bases not matched to a gene. This CDR3 comprises 14 residues. Patients with autoimmune history or systemic immunosuppression were excluded. Assay used: immunoSEQ multiplex PCR; TCRdb lists only in-frame clones, some missing. The data contain over 80,000 clones, around 85% of them singletons. The material sequenced was CD4+ or CD8+ T cells sorted from blood, taken in a trial of the OX40 agonist ivuxolimab. This rearrangement joins TRBV5-5 to TRBJ2-3, with 8 bases matching TRBD1. This receptor was obtained from an adult with an advanced solid tumor such as melanoma, head and neck, liver or kidney cancer. CDR3 in amino acids: CASSLQGARDTQYF. The CDR3 region has the DNA TGTGCCAGCAGCTTGCAGGGGGCAAGGGATACGCAGTATTTT. The full variable domain, rest sourced from reference TRBV5-5 and TRBJ2-3, is DAGVTQSPTHLIKTRGQQVTLRCSPISGHKSVSWYQQVLGQGPQFIFQYYEKEERGRGNFPDRFSARQFPNYSSELNVNALLLGDSALYLCASSLQGARDTQYFGPGTRLTVL.